The 20 T cell receptor beta chains listed next were all sequenced from one sample in a study of T cell repertoires in cytomegalovirus infection (dated by TCRdb to between 2017 and 2020). The treatment or condition label here, explained by the study, means: in vitro stimulation with specific CMV peptide epitopes to enrich CMV-specific T cells. These receptors' targets are unknown. The data were produced on an Illumina HiSeq 1500. Clones were called with MiXCR by TCRdb after fastp trimmed the public reads at Q25, and only in-frame beta chains were retained. All rows with the same CDR3 protein become a single entry with the most common DNA and genes. Across this sample there are 650,000 to 900,000 distinct CDR3 sequences, with approximately 30% seen only once. Of the sample, roughly an eighth falls within the top ten clones. The source material was cultured CD8+ T cells from PBMCs, sampled from culture after CMV antigen stimulation. These receptors were taken from a human donor in good health (CMV status not recorded). Some clones in this sample may be carry-over from other donors' samples.

A single count supports this clonotype. J is TRBJ1-5 and V is TRBV6-6; a weak D match, TRBD1 (5 bases). V gave up 0 bases and J gave up 5 bases, with 14 bases separating them. Germline loops: CDR1 MNHNY, CDR2 SVGAGI (reference sequence). The CDR3 contains 16 residues. The CDR3 coding sequence is TGTGCCAGCAGTTACTCGGGACCGGGCTTCGATCAGCCCCAGCATTTT. Translated, it gives CASSYSGPGFDQPQHF.

The V gene is TRBV7-9, the J gene TRBJ2-4, with D possibly TRBD1 on 6 matching bases. Germline V gene sequence: CDR1 SEHNR, CDR2 FQNEAQ (reference sequence). The CDR3 runs 16 residues. V was cut by 5 bases and J by 3 bases, with 17 bases left in between. CDR3 sequence: CASSRGPTGGKNIQYF. The CDR3 bases are TGTGCCAGCAGCAGGGGCCCGACAGGAGGCAAAAACATTCAGTACTTC. The variable domain in full, with the rest retrieved from reference TRBV7-9 and TRBJ2-4, is DTGVSQNPRHKITKRGQNVTFRCDPISEHNRLYWYRQTLGQGPEFLTYFQNEAQLEKSRLLSDRFSAERPKGSFSTLEIQRTEQGDSAMYLCASSRGPTGGKNIQYFGAGTRLSVL.

This clonotype was observed many times. The chain combines TRBV7-6 with TRBJ2-1, with D possibly TRBD2 on 7 matching bases. In germline, CDR1 is SGHVS, CDR2 FNYEAQ. This CDR3 has 15 residues. V lost 5 bases to trimming and J lost 8 bases, with 19 bases between them. This CDR3 is CASSAEGGVGDEQFF. As DNA, the CDR3 is TGTGCCAGCAGCGCAGAGGGGGGGGTGGGCGATGAGCAGTTCTTC.

Ten or more counts support this clonotype. The J gene is TRBJ2-1, the V gene TRBV19; unclear D gene. V lost 3 bases, J lost 6 bases, and 12 bases lay in between. The CDR3 loop spans 14 amino acids. Germline CDR1 LNHDA, CDR2 SQIVND (reference sequence). The CDR3 spells CASSIRTVGNEQFF. As DNA, the CDR3 is TGTGCCAGTAGTATTCGAACTGTGGGCAATGAGCAGTTCTTC.

CDR3 in DNA: TGTGCCAGCAGTTACTCGCATGGCAACACTGAAGCTTTCTTT. Residues: CASSYSHGNTEAFF. This chain links TRBV6-2 or TRBV6-3 with TRBJ1-1; no reliable D call. The V end was cut by 0 bases, the J end by 2 bases, with 7 bases between. The CDR3 runs to 14 residues. Per the germline V gene, CDR1 is MNHEY and CDR2 is SVGEGT.

This clonotype was picked up many times. This rearrangement joins TRBV7-9 to TRBJ2-1; 7 bases match TRBD1. This CDR3 has 14 residues. The V and J ends lost 5 bases and 7 bases, in that order; junction bases with no gene match: 8. Germline V CDR1 and CDR2: SEHNR, FQNEAQ (reference sequence). DNA of the CDR3: TGTGCCAGCAGCGCTAGGACAGGAGGTAATGAGCAGTTCTTC. Protein: CASSARTGGNEQFF.

This clonotype was seen repeatedly, ten times or more. One end of the junction fails to match germline, which may point to a read error. The chain couples TRBV4-1 to TRBJ2-2; D is possibly TRBD1 (5 bases). The V gene's germline CDR1 is MGHRA and CDR2 YSYEKL. This CDR3 spans 12 amino acids. CDR3 sequence reads: CASSQGTGELFF. CDR3 nucleotides: TGTGCCAGCAGCCAGGGAACCGGGGAGCTGTTTTTT.

The chain uses TRBV14 and TRBJ1-1; no firm D call. The CDR3 consists of 16 residues. The germline V and J ends were trimmed by 0 bases and 4 bases, with 15 bases remaining between them. CDR1 and CDR2 from the germline V gene are SGHDN and FVKESK. CDR3 residues: CASSQDVRNRLTEAFF. The CDR3 DNA is TGTGCCAGCAGCCAAGATGTCCGGAACAGACTCACTGAAGCTTTCTTT. Variable domain in full (rest from reference TRBV14 and TRBJ1-1): EAGVTQFPSHSVIEKGQTVTLRCDPISGHDNLYWYRRVMGKEIKFLLHFVKESKQDESGMPNNRFLAERTGGTYSTLKVQPAELEDSGVYFCASSQDVRNRLTEAFFGQGTRLTVV.

This clonotype came up once. V gene TRBV4-3 combines with J gene TRBJ2-2, with TRBD2 matching over 9 bases. V shed 0 bases, J shed 2 bases, and the junction held 4 bases outside the gene matches. CDR3 length equals 17 residues. Germline V gene sequence: CDR1 LGHNA, CDR2 YSLEER. The CDR3 coding sequence is TGCGCCAGCAGCCAAGATCGACTAGCGGTTAACACCGGGGAGCTGTTTTTT. Its protein product is CASSQDRLAVNTGELFF.

Comments on this clonotype: The junction shows a germline mismatch at one end, possibly a read error. This sequence joins TRBV27 and TRBJ2-1, with D perhaps TRBD1 or TRBD2 (6 bases each). The germline gives CDR1 MNHEY, CDR2 SMNVEV (reference sequence). The CDR3 totals 15 residues. DNA for the CDR3: TGTGCCAACAGTTTATCGGGGGCTTCCTACAATGAGCAGTTCTTC. Residues: CANSLSGASYNEQFF.

J is TRBJ2-1 and V is TRBV4-3; D might be TRBD2 (5 bases). The ends were cut back, 4 bases at V and 3 bases at J, with 10 bases in the middle. The CDR3 is 14 amino acids. The germline CDR1 and CDR2 sequences are LGHNA and YSLEER. The CDR3 DNA sequence: TGCGCCAGCAGCCCCGGGGTACACTACAATGAGCAGTTCTTC. It translates to CASSPGVHYNEQFF.

This clonotype was counted a few times. The chain joins TRBV6-1 to TRBJ2-7, with 8 bases matching TRBD1. This CDR3 has 16 amino acids. The J segment lost 1 base and the V segment lost 4 bases, leaving 9 bases of the junction unmatched. CDR1 and CDR2 from the germline V gene are MNHNS and SASEGT. For the CDR3, the DNA is TGTGCCAGCAGTGCCAGTCCGGGACAGGTATCCTACGAGCAGTACTTC. Protein sequence: CASSASPGQVSYEQYF.

This clonotype was recorded a few times. This chain uses TRBV7-2 with TRBJ2-3, with a weak D call TRBD2 (6 bases). The CDR3 consists of 15 residues. V lost 1 base and J lost 2, with 10 bases in between. Looked up from germline, CDR1 is SGHTA and CDR2 is FQGNSA. As DNA, the CDR3 is TGTGCCAGCAGCTTAGTCGCGGGGACCACAGATACGCAGTATTTT. Protein sequence: CASSLVAGTTDTQYF. Together with reference TRBV7-2 and TRBJ2-3, the CDR3 gives the full variable domain: GAGVSQSPSNKVTEKGKDVELRCDPISGHTALYWYRQSLGQGLEFLIYFQGNSAPDKSGLPSDRFSAERTGGSVSTLTIQRTQQEDSAVYLCASSLVAGTTDTQYFGPGTRLTVL.

The chain joins TRBV19 to TRBJ2-1; D is ambiguous. This CDR3 is built from 14 residues. Trimming left V 0 bases short and J 6 bases short, with 9 bases between. CDR1 and CDR2 from the germline V gene are LNHDA and SQIVND (reference sequence). The CDR3 region has the DNA TGTGCCAGTAGTATAGATCAACTCCTCAATGAGCAGTTCTTC. It yields the protein CASSIDQLLNEQFF.

This clonotype was observed a few times. The chain employs TRBV6-5 and TRBJ2-1; a weak D match, TRBD1 (6 bases). CDR1 MNHEY and CDR2 SVGAGI come from the germline V gene. Deletions cut 2 bases from V and 4 bases from J, with 12 bases between. The CDR3 extends over 15 amino acids. The CDR3 sequence is CASSYTGQNYNEQFF. CDR3 in DNA: TGTGCCAGCAGTTACACTGGACAGAATTACAATGAGCAGTTCTTC.

This clonotype was counted between two and nine times. The chain carries TRBV15 and TRBJ2-5; 14 positions agree with TRBD2. Trimming at V came to 2 bases and at J to 5 bases, leaving 7 bases not matched to a gene. Germline loops: CDR1 LNHNV, CDR2 YYDKDF (reference sequence). The CDR3 is made up of 17 amino acids. CDR3 sequence: CATSRLPGLAGEETQYF. The CDR3, as DNA: TGTGCCACCAGCAGACTCCCGGGACTAGCGGGGGAGGAGACCCAGTACTTC. Full variable domain (remainder filled in from reference TRBV15 and TRBJ2-5): DAMVIQNPRYQVTQFGKPVTLSCSQTLNHNVMYWYQQKSSQAPKLLFHYYDKDFNNEADTPDNFQSRRPNTSFCFLDIRSPGLGDTAMYLCATSRLPGLAGEETQYFGPGTRLLVL.

The chain joins TRBV2 to TRBJ1-5, with D tentatively TRBD1 (5 bases). Trimming took 8 bases from V and 3 from J, leaving 11 bases between them. CDR1 and CDR2 from the germline V gene are SNHLY and FYNNEI. The CDR3 is 13 amino acids. CDR3 in DNA: TGTGCCAGCGGCGGACATCCCAATCAGCCCCAGCATTTT. Residues: CASGGHPNQPQHF.

The chain employs TRBV10-3 and TRBJ1-1, with D tentatively TRBD1 (6 bases). V lost 10 bases and J lost 0, with 15 bases in between. The CDR3 contains 14 residues. Germline V gene data show CDR1 as ENHRY and CDR2 as SYGVKD. CDR3 DNA: TGTGCCACCAGCGGACAGTACATGAACACTGAAGCTTTCTTT. Encoded protein: CATSGQYMNTEAFF.

This clonotype was detected only a few times. The chain recombines TRBV7-7 with TRBJ2-5, with D perhaps given as TRBD1 or TRBD2 (6 bases each). The germline CDR1 and CDR2 sequences are SSHAT and FNYEAQ (reference sequence). CDR3 length: 12 amino acids. CDR3 loop: CASGGTWETQYF. The CDR3 coding sequence is TGTGCTAGCGGCGGGACATGGGAGACCCAGTACTTC.

This clonotype occurred a few times. This chain joins TRBV6-2 or TRBV6-3 and TRBJ1-2; no clear D gene. CDR3 length: 12 residues. Germline CDR1 is MNHEY and CDR2 is SVGEGT. V shed 4 bases and J shed 8 bases, with 11 bases lying between them. This CDR3 reads CASSFSPGGYTF. As DNA, the CDR3 is TGTGCCAGCAGTTTTTCTCCCGGAGGCTACACCTTC.